This TCR beta chain is from a study of T cells after posttransplantation cyclophosphamide. General observations from the study: TRB clonality was highly associated with recipient CMV seropositivity and reactivation. Donor CD8+ memory clones often dominated recipient blood repertoires at later times. Skin or GI-infiltrating T cells shared few TRB sequences with blood.

TCRdb keeps only in-frame clones here, not all; method: immunoSEQ multiplex PCR. The profile shows 15,000 to 20,000 clones, 75% to 80% of them singletons. V lost 3 bases to trimming and J lost 7 bases; unmatched junction nucleotides: 10. The CDR3 extends over 15 amino acids. Germline V lookup: CDR1 SGHNT, CDR2 YYREEE (reference sequence). About this clone: Its cognate antigen is unknown.

Cyclophosphamide on days +3 and +4 followed busulfan-fludarabine conditioning and a marrow graft. The receptor was isolated from a female patient in her 40s who received an allogeneic stem cell transplant from a related donor, was CMV-positive, and had no GVHD. These T cells may partly come from the graft donor. The chain links TRBV5-4 to TRBJ2-3; 8 nucleotides line up with TRBD2. The sequences come from CD8+ T cells sorted from PBMCs, collected 1,800 to 2,000 days after a stem cell transplant with posttransplant cyclophosphamide. CDR3: CASSSTSGGRNTQYF. Here the CDR3 DNA reads TGTGCCAGCAGCTCGACAAGCGGGGGCCGGAATACGCAGTATTTT.